The next 9 T cell receptor beta chains were all read from a single sample in a study of cytomegalovirus exposure and HLA in healthy donors. Both 60 Vbeta primers and 13 Jbeta primers went into the PCR. TCRdb's copy holds only in-frame clones and misses some; the assay was immunoSEQ multiplex PCR. The sample yields roughly 100,000 clones, about 78% seen once. The sequencing input was PBMCs. These receptors originate from a woman between 35 and 50 years old in good health and CMV-seronegative.

This rearrangement joins TRBV5-6 to TRBJ2-5; a possible D gene is TRBD2 (5 bases). Germline assignment: CDR1 SGHDT and CDR2 YYEEEE. The ends were cut back, 4 bases at V and 0 bases at J, with 7 bases in the middle. This CDR3 is built from 13 residues. The CDR3 sequence is CASSPGNQETQYF. CDR3 bases: TGTGCCAGCAGCCCGGGAAACCAAGAGACCCAGTACTTC.

V and J are TRBV11-2 and TRBJ1-2; a possible D gene is TRBD1 (5 bases). V was shortened by 6 bases and J by 7 bases, with 18 bases between the two germline ends. Germline CDR1 reads SGHAT; CDR2 reads FQNNGV. The CDR3 extends over 14 amino acids. CDR3 sequence reads: CASSSDQGMSGYTF. CDR3 nucleotide sequence: TGTGCCAGCAGTTCCGACCAGGGAATGAGTGGCTACACCTTC.

The table lists this clone with a few counts. The chain uses TRBV28 and TRBJ2-2, with 11 bases that match TRBD2. The CDR3 length is 17 residues. V lost 5 bases to trimming and J lost 4 bases; unmatched junction nucleotides: 9. Germline loops: CDR1 MDHEN, CDR2 SYDVKM. This CDR3 is CASSPPTSGIRTGELFF. Here the CDR3 DNA reads TGTGCCAGCAGTCCCCCGACTAGCGGGATACGCACCGGGGAGCTGTTTTTT.

This chain joins TRBV28 and TRBJ1-5; D remains unclear. Trimming shortened V by 7 bases and J by 0 bases, and 19 bases separated the two germline ends. CDR1 is MDHEN and CDR2 is SYDVKM in the germline V gene. CDR3 size: 17 residues. The CDR3 DNA sequence: TGTGCCAGCAACGGATCGGGGAAACGCCGTAGCAATCAGCCCCAGCATTTT. Its protein is CASNGSGKRRSNQPQHF.

The chain links TRBV6-5 to TRBJ2-2, with TRBD2 matching 7 bases. The germline CDR1 and CDR2 sequences are MNHEY and SVGAGI. The junction had 2 bases not matched to a gene; V was cut back by 2 bases and J by 2 bases. The CDR3 sequence is 15 residues long. CDR3 DNA sequence: TGTGCCAGCAGTTACACGGGGGGAAACACCGGGGAGCTGTTTTTT. Residues: CASSYTGGNTGELFF.

The chain uses TRBV11-2 and TRBJ2-7, with 8 bases lining up with TRBD1. V lost 4 bases, J lost 3 bases, and 8 bases stayed unmatched. The CDR3 totals 15 residues. Germline-derived CDR1 and CDR2 are SGHAT and FQNNGV. CDR3 in DNA: TGTGCCAGCAGCTCTTACCGGACAGGGCGCTACGAGCAGTACTTC. This codes for CASSSYRTGRYEQYF.

The rearrangement joins TRBV28 to TRBJ1-5; the D is unclear. The CDR3 has 14 amino acids. V shed 3 bases and J shed 3 bases, with 9 bases lying between them. CDR1 is MDHEN and CDR2 is SYDVKM in the germline V gene. The CDR3 sequence is CASSLEAHNQPQHF. The DNA of the CDR3 is TGTGCCAGCAGTTTGGAGGCTCACAATCAGCCCCAGCATTTT.

This sequence joins TRBV29-1 and TRBJ2-4; tentative D call: TRBD2 (6 bases). Germline V gene sequence: CDR1 SQVTM, CDR2 ANQGSEA. The V and J ends lost 0 bases and 3 bases respectively, with 6 bases between them. The CDR3 totals 13 residues. The CDR3 bases are TGCAGCGTTGAAGAGGGGGGCAAAAACATTCAGTACTTC. This translates into CSVEEGGKNIQYF.

The J gene is TRBJ2-7, the V gene TRBV5-1; TRBD1 might be the D (5 bases). Trimming removed 4 bases at V and 6 bases at J, with 17 bases between. The length of the CDR3 is 14 residues. CDR1 SGHRS and CDR2 YFSETQ come from the germline V gene. CDR3 DNA sequence: TGCGCCAGCAGCGAAGGACATGCCGGTGGCGAGCAGTACTTC. Protein sequence: CASSEGHAGGEQYF.